These T cell receptor beta chains were read from a single sample in a study of response to subunit inactivated influenza vaccine. Using its own MiXCR run on the RT-PCR reads, TCRdb lists one record per CDR3 protein. The table records hundreds of thousands of distinct CDR3 sequences, less than 20% of them present only once. Sequenced material: PBMCs from blood, taken about 12 days after vaccination. Receptors were obtained from a man between 45 and 60 years old who received an inactivated influenza vaccine. CDR3s include the opening cysteine and the closing phenylalanine or tryptophan. Fields, in order: V gene, clone size, D gene, J gene, CDR3 protein, CDR3 DNA. D genes are given only for firm matches. Clone sizes are given selectively: once, few, many, or a class where the clone is expanded.

TRBV6-1,few,.,TRBJ2-1,CASSIEGGPPPGEQFF,TGTGCCAGCAGCATAGAGGGGGGGCCCCCCCCCGGTGAGCAGTTCTTC
TRBV12-3/TRBV12-4,.,.,TRBJ2-3,CASRTFDFTDTQYF,TGTGCCAGCAGAACGTTCGACTTCACAGATACGCAGTATTTT
TRBV7-9,many,.,TRBJ1-2,CASSSGADYGYTF,TGTGCCAGCAGCTCGGGCGCAGACTATGGCTACACCTTC
TRBV4-1,few,.,TRBJ2-5,CASSQADYQETQYF,TGCGCCAGCAGCCAAGCGGACTATCAAGAGACCCAGTACTTC
TRBV6-2/TRBV6-3,few,TRBD2,TRBJ2-7,CASSYAASGHEQYF,TGTGCCAGCAGTTACGCGGCTAGCGGCCACGAGCAGTACTTC
TRBV7-2,.,TRBD2,TRBJ2-1,CASSLGGLVNEQFF,TGTGCCAGCAGCTTAGGGGGACTAGTGAATGAGCAGTTCTTC
TRBV12-3/TRBV12-4,.,.,TRBJ2-1,CASSDYDEQFF,TGTGCCAGCAGCGATTACGATGAGCAGTTCTTC
TRBV6-2/TRBV6-3,few,.,TRBJ2-1,CASSYRIENNEQFF,TGTGCCAGCAGTTACCGGATCGAAAACAATGAGCAGTTCTTC
TRBV5-1,many,.,TRBJ2-1,CASSPGSLMSSSSVQFF,.
TRBV7-9,.,TRBD1,TRBJ1-4,CASTRTGDNEKLFF,TGTGCCAGCACCAGAACAGGGGATAATGAAAAACTGTTTTTT
TRBV12-3/TRBV12-4,.,.,TRBJ1-5,CASSLLGGTQHF,TGTGCCAGCAGTTTACTGGGGGGGACCCAGCATTTT
TRBV6-4,.,TRBD1,TRBJ2-2,CASRKLGQGNTGELFF,TGTGCCAGCAGAAAGCTTGGACAGGGCAACACCGGGGAGCTGTTTTTT
TRBV12-3/TRBV12-4,.,TRBD2,TRBJ2-1,CASTPAGASNEQFF,TGTGCCAGCACCCCAGCGGGGGCCAGCAATGAGCAGTTCTTC
TRBV6-1,few,TRBD2,TRBJ2-1,CASSMTSGPLNEQFF,TGTGCCAGCAGCATGACTAGCGGGCCTCTCAATGAGCAGTTCTTC
TRBV29-1,.,.,TRBJ2-7,CSVGQQGGEQYF,TGCAGCGTTGGCCAACAGGGTGGCGAGCAGTACTTC
TRBV2,few,.,TRBJ1-5,CASIGRGGQPQHF,TGTGCCAGCATCGGCAGGGGTGGGCAGCCCCAGCATTTT
TRBV5-1,few,.,TRBJ2-7,CASSQDSQSSYEQYF,TGCGCCAGCAGTCAAGACAGCCAAAGCTCCTACGAGCAGTACTTC
TRBV28,many,.,TRBJ2-7,CASSFFGDSYEQYF,TGTGCCAGCAGTTTTTTTGGGGATAGCTACGAGCAGTACTTC
TRBV9,.,.,TRBJ2-5,CASSTSGARETQYF,TGTGCCAGCAGCACTTCGGGGGCGCGGGAGACCCAGTACTTC
TRBV7-2,many,.,TRBJ2-6,CASSLALGAGANVLTF,TGTGCCAGCAGCTTAGCGCTAGGGGCTGGGGCCAACGTCCTGACTTTC
TRBV10-3,.,.,TRBJ1-3,CAISTVDSRGGSAFSGNTIYF,TGTGCCATCAGTACAGTCGATTCGCGAGGGGGTTCTGCCTTCTCTGGAAACACCATATATTTT
TRBV9,.,.,TRBJ2-2,CASSPSGAAGELFF,TGTGCCAGCAGCCCCTCTGGCGCCGCCGGGGAGCTGTTTTTT
TRBV3-1,few,.,TRBJ1-4,CASSQEGANEKLFF,TGTGCCAGCAGCCAAGAAGGGGCTAATGAAAAACTGTTTTTT
TRBV5-1,few,.,TRBJ1-2,CASSLVESGTVYGYTF,TGCGCCAGCAGCTTGGTTGAATCAGGGACGGTCTATGGCTACACCTTC
TRBV12-3/TRBV12-4,few,.,TRBJ1-5,CASSPSGLPGNQPQHF,TGTGCCAGCAGTCCTTCCGGGCTTCCAGGCAATCAGCCCCAGCATTTT
TRBV5-1,few,.,TRBJ2-2,CASSFTVAGELFF,TGCGCCAGCAGCTTTACGGTCGCCGGGGAGCTGTTTTTT
TRBV7-8,few,.,TRBJ1-4,CASSPTPGATGEKLFF,TGTGCCAGCAGCCCGACGCCCGGGGCGACCGGGGAAAAACTGTTTTTT
TRBV20-1,few,.,TRBJ2-1,CSASRGRATYNEQFF,TGCAGTGCTAGTAGAGGGCGGGCAACCTACAATGAGCAGTTCTTC
TRBV15,once,.,TRBJ2-5,CATSRIGTKSQETQYF,TGTGCCACCAGCAGGATCGGGACCAAGTCCCAAGAGACCCAGTACTTC
TRBV12-3/TRBV12-4,few,TRBD1,TRBJ2-2,CASTQLRTGSTGELFF,TGTGCCAGCACCCAGCTCCGGACAGGGTCCACCGGGGAGCTGTTTTTT
TRBV6-5,many,.,TRBJ2-1,CASSYQQASSYNEQFF,TGTGCCAGCAGTTACCAACAGGCCTCCTCCTACAATGAGCAGTTCTTC
TRBV21-1,many,.,TRBJ1-5,CASSDLGELKNQPQHF,TGTGCCAGCAGCGACCTAGGAGAGCTGAAGAATCAGCCCCAGCATTTT
TRBV4-3,few,.,TRBJ2-7,CASSQEVGSRTYEQYF,TGCGCCAGCAGCCAAGAGGTGGGTTCAAGGACCTACGAGCAGTACTTC
TRBV28,few,.,TRBJ2-1,CASSLFPGLRGGRRGSYNEQFF,TGTGCCAGCAGTTTATTCCCCGGGCTCAGGGGGGGGAGAAGGGGCTCCTACAATGAGCAGTTCTTC
TRBV4-3,.,TRBD2,TRBJ2-1,CASSQPGLAGPTPYNEQFF,TGCGCCAGCAGCCAACCGGGACTAGCGGGACCAACCCCCTACAATGAGCAGTTCTTC
TRBV28,many,TRBD2,TRBJ2-7,CASSWVGLAGGSSSYEQYF,TGTGCCAGCAGTTGGGTAGGACTAGCGGGAGGGTCGAGCTCCTACGAGCAGTACTTC
TRBV7-2,.,.,TRBJ2-7,CASSLQVGVSYEQYF,TGTGCCAGCAGCTTACAAGTAGGGGTCTCCTACGAGCAGTACTTC
TRBV5-4,few,TRBD1,TRBJ2-1,CASSNLDRAYNEQFF,TGTGCCAGCAGCAACTTGGACAGGGCCTACAATGAGCAGTTCTTC
TRBV29-1,once,TRBD2,TRBJ2-1,CSVGLAGVSYEQFF,TGCAGCGTCGGACTAGCGGGAGTTTCATATGAGCAGTTCTTC
TRBV20-1,few,.,TRBJ1-1,CSARDQAGTAEAFF,TGCAGTGCTAGAGACCAGGCGGGGACCGCTGAAGCTTTCTTT
TRBV5-1,.,.,TRBJ2-1,CASSSGIQNEQFF,TGCGCCAGCAGCTCCGGGATTCAAAATGAGCAGTTCTTC
TRBV7-9,few,.,TRBJ2-4,CASSLVVENIQYF,TGTGCCAGCAGCTTAGTTGTGGAAAACATTCAGTACTTC
TRBV20-1,.,.,TRBJ2-5,CSATLLEWDQETQYF,TGCAGTGCTACCCTACTGGAGTGGGACCAAGAGACCCAGTACTTC
TRBV7-8,few,.,TRBJ2-1,CASSPRTQGGLNEQFF,TGTGCCAGCAGCCCACGGACTCAAGGGGGGCTCAATGAGCAGTTCTTC
TRBV20-1,many,.,TRBJ1-3,CSARTRPGGVSGNTIYF,TGCAGTGCTAGAACCCGGCCGGGGGGAGTCTCTGGAAACACCATATATTTT
TRBV5-1,many,.,TRBJ2-7,CASSLGEKNEQYF,TGCGCCAGCAGCTTGGGTGAAAAGAACGAGCAGTACTTC
TRBV30,.,.,TRBJ1-5,CAWSVRVGPQHF,TGTGCCTGGAGTGTACGCGTGGGGCCCCAGCATTTT
TRBV12-3/TRBV12-4,.,.,TRBJ2-1,CASSAPIHEQFF,TGTGCCAGCAGTGCTCCGATTCATGAGCAGTTCTTC
TRBV4-3,.,.,TRBJ2-7,CASSQDHAGSSYEQYF,TGCGCCAGCAGCCAAGATCATGCGGGGTCCTCCTACGAGCAGTACTTC
TRBV29-1,.,TRBD2,TRBJ2-1,CSAGLAGGVYEQFF,TGCAGCGCCGGACTAGCGGGAGGAGTATATGAGCAGTTCTTC
TRBV5-8,few,TRBD2,TRBJ2-5,CASRFGLAAGIGETQYF,TGTGCCAGCAGATTCGGCCTAGCGGCTGGGATAGGAGAGACCCAGTACTTC
TRBV5-1,few,TRBD2,TRBJ2-2,CASSKREPRKTGELFF,TGCGCCAGTTCAAAGCGGGAGCCTCGTAAAACCGGGGAGCTGTTTTTT
TRBV5-1,few,TRBD2,TRBJ2-7,CASSLVLAGVSYEQYF,TGCGCCAGCAGCTTGGTTCTAGCGGGAGTCTCCTACGAGCAGTACTTC
TRBV9,few,.,TRBJ2-1,CASSAQSGSLGEQFF,TGTGCCAGCAGCGCCCAAAGCGGATCATTGGGGGAGCAGTTCTTC